Following are 28 T cell receptor beta chains from one sample sequenced in a study of cytomegalovirus exposure and HLA in healthy donors. PCR amplification relied on 60 Vbeta primers (plus 13 Jbeta primers). Using immunoSEQ multiplex PCR, the repertoire was profiled, and TCRdb retains in-frame clones only, with some absent. The sample lists 50,000 to 70,000 clones; over 65% were seen once. The sequencing sample was made of PBMCs. These TCRs come from a man aged 40-49 years in good health and CMV-seropositive.

This sequence joins TRBV27 and TRBJ1-1, with a tentative D call TRBD1 (6 bases). The CDR3 is 14 amino acids. Trimming removed 6 bases from V and 1 base from J, with 12 bases in between. Germline CDR1 reads MNHEY; CDR2 reads SMNVEV (reference sequence). The CDR3: CASRVSTGNTEAFF. CDR3 coding DNA: TGTGCCAGCAGGGTATCGACAGGGAACACTGAAGCTTTCTTT.

This chain uses TRBV9 with TRBJ2-1; 9 nucleotides match TRBD2. The CDR3 covers 16 residues. Germline CDR1 SGDLS, CDR2 YYNGEE. V was clipped by 3 bases and J by 4 bases; unmatched bases: 8. The CDR3 DNA reads as TGTGCCAGCAGCGCCGGGGGACTAGCAGAATACAATGAGCAGTTCTTC. As protein: CASSAGGLAEYNEQFF.

This clone was detected only once. The CDR3 loop reads CASSTGENTEAFF. The CDR3 region has the DNA TGTGCCAGCAGTACAGGGGAGAACACTGAAGCTTTCTTT. The chain has TRBV4-2 and TRBJ1-1; TRBD1 matches 7 bases. V lost 6 bases to trimming and J lost 1 base; unmatched junction nucleotides: 2. The CDR3 loop spans 13 amino acids. CDR1 is LGHNA, CDR2 YNFKEQ, per germline.

V gene TRBV29-1 combines with J gene TRBJ1-5; 12 bases are shared with TRBD1. V shed 6 bases, J shed 6 bases, and the junction held 12 bases outside the gene matches. Germline V CDR1 and CDR2: SQVTM, ANQGSEA. This CDR3 contains 16 residues. The DNA of the CDR3 is TGCAGCGTCGAGACCGGGACAGGGGGCAAAGCTCAGCCCCAGCATTTT. It yields the protein CSVETGTGGKAQPQHF.

The V and J genes are TRBV1 and TRBJ1-2. TRBV1 is flagged as a pseudogene. The CDR3 spans 14 residues. The chain's CDR3 is CTRGDLLGGDGYTF. In DNA form, the CDR3 reads TGCACCAGGGGGGACCTCTTGGGAGGGGATGGCTACACCTTC.

The V call is TRBV5-1, the J call TRBJ2-1, with D possibly matching TRBD1 (6 bases). The CDR3 consists of 15 residues. Trimming removed 0 bases at V and 5 bases at J, with 12 bases between. Germline V CDR1 and CDR2: SGHRS, YFSETQ. CDR3 sequence reads: CASSLGGGNNNEQFF. The CDR3 DNA sequence: TGCGCCAGCAGCTTGGGAGGGGGAAACAACAATGAGCAGTTCTTC.

This rearrangement joins TRBV19 to TRBJ1-6; 8 bases are shared with TRBD1. Trimming at V came to 7 bases and at J to 10 bases, leaving 12 bases not matched to a gene. This CDR3 is built from 15 residues. Germline V gene lookup returns CDR1 LNHDA and CDR2 SQIVND (reference sequence). This CDR3 is CASTLADRGRSPLHF. DNA for the CDR3: TGTGCCAGTACCCTTGCCGACAGGGGAAGGTCACCCCTCCACTTT.

This clone was counted a few times. The rearrangement uses TRBV9 and TRBJ2-3, with no clear D. Germline assignment: CDR1 SGDLS and CDR2 YYNGEE. This CDR3 comprises 16 residues. The V end was cut by 0 bases, the J end by 0 bases, with 11 bases between. The chain's CDR3 is CASSVGGSTSTDTQYF. The CDR3 coding sequence is TGTGCCAGCAGCGTAGGAGGTTCCACTAGCACAGATACGCAGTATTTT.

In DNA, the CDR3 is TGTGCCAGCAGTTTAGGGGGACAGGCCACAGATACGCAGTATTTT. Protein: CASSLGGQATDTQYF. The rearrangement uses TRBV28 and TRBJ2-3; 8 bases align to TRBD1. The V segment lost 2 bases and the J segment 2 bases; nucleotides outside the gene matches: 3. Germline CDR1 and CDR2: MDHEN and SYDVKM. The CDR3 covers 15 residues.

CDR3 sequence reads: CASSQDTTQETQYF. The CDR3 DNA reads as TGCGCCAGCAGCCAAGATACAACCCAAGAGACCCAGTACTTC. The genes are TRBV4-3 and TRBJ2-5; no clear D gene. From germline, CDR1 is LGHNA and CDR2 YSLEER. Trimming removed 0 bases from V and 1 base from J, with 6 bases in between. This CDR3 region has 14 residues.

This chain joins TRBV5-1 and TRBJ1-5; D call uncertain. V gave up 0 bases and J gave up 2 bases, with 6 bases separating them. This CDR3 is built from 14 residues. Per germline, CDR1 SGHRS and CDR2 YFSETQ. CDR3 in amino acids: CASSLGARNQPQHF. In DNA, the CDR3 is TGCGCCAGCAGCTTGGGGGCTCGCAATCAGCCCCAGCATTTT.

The chain uses TRBV28 and TRBJ1-6; D gene uncertain. Germline-derived CDR1 and CDR2 are MDHEN and SYDVKM. The CDR3 has 13 residues. V lost 3 bases, J lost 14 bases, and 14 bases lay in between. CDR3 DNA: TGTGCCAGCAGTTTCCCGATCCGGGATTCCCTCCACTTT. The encoded protein is CASSFPIRDSLHF.

This chain connects TRBV7-3 to TRBJ1-3; possible D gene TRBD1, 5 bases. CDR3 size: 16 residues. The V gene's germline CDR1 is SGHTA and CDR2 FQGTGA. V was cut by 2 bases and J by 0 bases, with 11 bases left in between. CDR3 protein: CASSLGHPSSGNTIYF. The CDR3, as DNA: TGTGCCAGCAGCTTAGGACACCCGAGCTCTGGAAACACCATATATTTT.

Regarding this clone: The identical CDR3 is also encoded by other nucleotide sequences in the sample. This sequence joins TRBV4-3 and TRBJ2-3; D unclear. V was shortened by 0 bases and J by 0 bases, with 4 bases between the two germline ends. The CDR3 loop spans 14 amino acids. Per germline, CDR1 LGHNA and CDR2 YSLEER. CDR3 sequence (DNA): TGCGCCAGCAGCCAAGATAGCAGCACAGATACGCAGTATTTT. Protein: CASSQDSSTDTQYF.

As concerns this clone: The conserved closing phenylalanine or tryptophan is absent in this CDR3, likely reflecting a read error. No DNA is shown, since the ends of the CDR3 on it are uncertain; the CDR3 is the one TCRdb lists. V is TRBV7-3 and J is TRBJ1-1; the table's D gene call, TRBD1, was not cross checked with the DNA. Per germline, CDR1 SGHTA and CDR2 FQGTGA. Including both end residues, the CDR3 is 13 amino acids long. The CDR3 spells CASSCPGTGGPHC.

This clone turned up a few times. This chain joins TRBV5-1 and TRBJ1-3, with D hard to call. V lost 5 bases to trimming and J lost 0 bases, with 12 bases between them. Germline V lookup: CDR1 SGHRS, CDR2 YFSETQ. This CDR3 spans 15 amino acids. The CDR3 sequence is CASRIDGSSGNTIYF. In DNA form, the CDR3 reads TGCGCCAGCAGAATAGACGGGAGCTCTGGAAACACCATATATTTT.

The V call is TRBV5-4, the J call TRBJ1-6; weak D call: TRBD1 (5 bases). Deletions cut 3 bases from V and 7 bases from J, with 14 bases between. The CDR3 extends over 15 amino acids. Germline values: CDR1 SGHNT, CDR2 YYREEE (reference sequence). The CDR3 here is CASSYGQGVNSPLHF. The CDR3 coding sequence is TGTGCCAGCAGCTATGGACAAGGGGTGAATTCACCCCTCCACTTT.

The V call is TRBV6-1, the J call TRBJ1-5; D not certain. Trimming left V 5 bases short and J 2 bases short, with 10 bases between. Germline CDR1 reads MNHNS; CDR2 reads SASEGT. The CDR3 sequence is 14 residues long. Here the CDR3 reads CASSPREGNQPQHF. In nucleotides, the CDR3 is TGTGCCAGCAGTCCCCGTGAGGGCAATCAGCCCCAGCATTTT.

The CDR3 spells CASTILGTSVEQFF. CDR3 sequence (DNA): TGTGCCAGCACCATCCTCGGGACTAGCGTCGAGCAGTTCTTC. This rearrangement joins TRBV2 to TRBJ2-1; 10 nucleotides agree with TRBD2. Trimming cost V 7 bases and J 10 bases; bases outside gene matches: 10. CDR1 and CDR2 (germline): SNHLY, FYNNEI. CDR3 length equals 14 residues.

The J gene is TRBJ2-1, the V gene TRBV7-9, with 13 bases fitting TRBD2. The germline V gene has CDR1 SEHNR and CDR2 FQNEAQ (reference sequence). This CDR3 is 16 amino acids long. J gave up 5 bases and V 5 bases, and 6 bases lay outside the gene matches. DNA of the CDR3: TGTGCCAGCAGCGATGAACTAGCGGGGGGGAACAATGAGCAGTTCTTC. Amino acid sequence: CASSDELAGGNNEQFF.

This clone was picked up a small number of times. The V gene is TRBV19, the J gene TRBJ1-4; 7 nucleotides align to TRBD1. CDR3 length equals 15 residues. The V gene end was trimmed by 4 bases and the J gene end by 4 bases; junction bases not matched to a gene: 6. Germline-derived CDR1 and CDR2 are LNHDA and SQIVND (reference sequence). The CDR3 nucleotides are TGTGCCAGTAGTACCGGAGGGGGCCGTAATGAAAAACTGTTTTTT. Translating gives CASSTGGGRNEKLFF.

This chain connects TRBV7-9 to TRBJ2-2; 11 bases agree with TRBD2. Germline trimming cut 4 bases from V and 5 bases from J; bases unmatched to any gene: 0. The V gene's germline CDR1 is SEHNR and CDR2 FQNEAQ (reference sequence). The CDR3 totals 14 residues. Here the CDR3 DNA reads TGTGCCAGCAGCTCTAGCGGGGGGACCGGGGAGCTGTTTTTT. This codes for CASSSSGGTGELFF.

The chain is built from TRBV30 and TRBJ2-5; tentative D call: TRBD2 (5 bases). Between the trimmed V and J ends, which lost 4 bases and 10 bases, there was a span of 19 bases. The CDR3 has 13 residues. CDR1 and CDR2 from the germline V gene are GTSNPN and SVGIG (reference sequence). The CDR3 reads CAWTRALRGSQYF. DNA for the CDR3: TGTGCCTGGACCCGGGCCCTCCGAGGGAGCCAGTACTTC. The full variable domain, in which reference TRBV30 and TRBJ2-5 provide the parts outside the CDR3, is SQTIHQWPATLVQPVGSPLSLECTVEGTSNPNLYWYRQAAGRGLQLLFYSVGIGQISSEVPQNLSASRPQDRQFILSSKKLLLSDSGFYLCAWTRALRGSQYFGPGTRLLVL.

The chain is built from TRBV7-6 and TRBJ2-5; D gene uncertain. Germline lookup yields CDR1 SGHVS and CDR2 FNYEAQ. V lost 1 base and J 1 base, leaving 4 bases between the germline ends. The CDR3 loop spans 13 amino acids. The CDR3 region is CASSLVIQETQYF. CDR3 nucleotides: TGTGCCAGCAGCTTAGTAATCCAAGAGACCCAGTACTTC.

CDR3 bases: TGTGCCAGCAGTTACTCGAAGAACAGGGACGCTGAAGCTTTCTTT. Amino acid sequence: CASSYSKNRDAEAFF. V is TRBV6-5 and J is TRBJ1-1, with D possibly TRBD1 on 6 matching bases. The CDR3 covers 15 residues. The V end lost 0 bases, the J end lost 6 bases, and 14 bases lay between the germline ends. Germline V gene data show CDR1 as MNHEY and CDR2 as SVGAGI.

This chain joins TRBV18 and TRBJ1-1; 10 nucleotides match TRBD1. The CDR3 contains 16 residues. The germline CDR1 and CDR2 sequences are KGHSH and LQKENI. The junction had 8 bases not matched to a gene; V was cut back by 3 bases and J by 4 bases. The CDR3 is CASSPDRQGAGTEAFF. CDR3 bases: TGTGCCAGCTCACCTGACCGACAGGGGGCAGGCACTGAAGCTTTCTTT.

This clone was seen more than once but under ten times. J is TRBJ1-1 and V is TRBV28; the D is unclear. V was trimmed by 8 bases and J by 4 bases, leaving 11 bases between them. The length of the CDR3 is 12 residues. The germline gives CDR1 MDHEN, CDR2 SYDVKM. CDR3 DNA sequence: TGTGCCAGCTCGGGTGGAGGCACTGAAGCTTTCTTT. This sequence encodes CASSGGGTEAFF.

The chain is built from TRBV27 and TRBJ1-2; 8 bases are shared with TRBD1. The CDR3 is made up of 16 amino acids. Trimming took 8 bases from V and 4 from J; bases not matched to a gene: 15. CDR1 is MNHEY, CDR2 SMNVEV, per germline (reference sequence). The CDR3 sequence: CASSPRPGGAPYGYTF. The CDR3 DNA reads TGTGCCAGCTCCCCCCGTCCAGGGGGCGCACCCTATGGCTACACCTTC.